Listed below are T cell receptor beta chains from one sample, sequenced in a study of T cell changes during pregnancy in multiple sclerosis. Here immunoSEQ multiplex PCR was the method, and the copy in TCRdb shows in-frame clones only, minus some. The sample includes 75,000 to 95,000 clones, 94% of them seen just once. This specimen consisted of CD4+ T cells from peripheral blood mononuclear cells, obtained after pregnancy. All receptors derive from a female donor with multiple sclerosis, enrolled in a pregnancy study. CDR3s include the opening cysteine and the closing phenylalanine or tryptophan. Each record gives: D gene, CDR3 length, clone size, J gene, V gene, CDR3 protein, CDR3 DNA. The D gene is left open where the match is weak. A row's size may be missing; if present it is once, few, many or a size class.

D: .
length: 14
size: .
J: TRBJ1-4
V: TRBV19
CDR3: CASSMGGANEKLFF
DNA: TGTGCCAGTAGTATGGGAGGAGCTAATGAAAAACTGTTTTTT

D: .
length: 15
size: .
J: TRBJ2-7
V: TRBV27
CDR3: CASSNHPGAVYEQYF
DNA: TGTGCCAGCAGTAATCATCCGGGAGCCGTATACGAGCAGTACTTC

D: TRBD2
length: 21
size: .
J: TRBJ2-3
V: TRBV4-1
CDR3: CASSQDPPSRSSGPSTDTQYF
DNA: TGCGCCAGCAGCCAAGATCCACCTTCCCGATCTAGCGGACCTAGCACAGATACGCAGTATTTT

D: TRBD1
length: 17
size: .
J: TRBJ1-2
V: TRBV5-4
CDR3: CASSLERTGGDNYGYTF
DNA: TGTGCCAGCAGCTTGGAGCGGACAGGGGGGGATAACTATGGCTACACCTTC

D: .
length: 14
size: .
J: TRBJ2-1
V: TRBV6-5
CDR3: CASSLSSVWIAPFF
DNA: TGTGCCAGCAGTTTGTCTAGCGTTTGGATCGCGCCGTTCTTC

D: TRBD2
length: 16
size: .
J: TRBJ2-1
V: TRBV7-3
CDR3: CASSPDGTRSGNEQFF
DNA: TGTGCCAGCAGCCCAGACGGGACTAGAAGTGGCAATGAGCAGTTCTTC

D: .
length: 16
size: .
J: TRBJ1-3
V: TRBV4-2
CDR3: CASSQEGGTSGNTIYF
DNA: TGTGCCAGCAGCCAAGAGGGGGGGACCTCTGGAAACACCATATATTTT

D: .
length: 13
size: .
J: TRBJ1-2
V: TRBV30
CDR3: CAWSLTPEYGYTF
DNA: TGTGCCTGGAGTTTAACCCCGGAGTATGGCTACACCTTC

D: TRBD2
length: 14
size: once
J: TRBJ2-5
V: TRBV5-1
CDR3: CASFDGRGGKTQYF
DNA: TGCGCCAGCTTCGACGGGAGGGGAGGAAAGACCCAGTACTTC

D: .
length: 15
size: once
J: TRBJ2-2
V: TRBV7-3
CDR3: CASSLKGGGTGELFF
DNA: TGTGCCAGCAGCTTAAAAGGCGGTGGCACCGGGGAGCTGTTTTTT

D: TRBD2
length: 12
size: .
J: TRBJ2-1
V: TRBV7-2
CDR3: CASSLSGREQFF
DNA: TGTGCCAGCAGCTTAAGCGGGAGGGAGCAGTTCTTC

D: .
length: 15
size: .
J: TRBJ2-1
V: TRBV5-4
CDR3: CASSLAGGEGNEQFF
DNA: TGTGCCAGCAGCTTGGCCGGGGGAGAAGGCAATGAGCAGTTCTTC

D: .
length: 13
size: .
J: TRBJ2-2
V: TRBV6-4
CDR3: CASSDSSVGELFF
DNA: TGTGCCAGCAGTGACTCCTCAGTCGGGGAGCTGTTTTTT

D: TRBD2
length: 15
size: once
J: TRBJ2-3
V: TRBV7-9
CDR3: CASSLGGSGTDTQYF
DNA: TGTGCCAGCAGCTTAGGCGGGAGTGGCACAGATACGCAGTATTTT

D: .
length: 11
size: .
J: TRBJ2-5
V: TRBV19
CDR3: CASSMRETQYF
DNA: TGTGCCAGTAGTATGCGAGAGACCCAGTACTTC